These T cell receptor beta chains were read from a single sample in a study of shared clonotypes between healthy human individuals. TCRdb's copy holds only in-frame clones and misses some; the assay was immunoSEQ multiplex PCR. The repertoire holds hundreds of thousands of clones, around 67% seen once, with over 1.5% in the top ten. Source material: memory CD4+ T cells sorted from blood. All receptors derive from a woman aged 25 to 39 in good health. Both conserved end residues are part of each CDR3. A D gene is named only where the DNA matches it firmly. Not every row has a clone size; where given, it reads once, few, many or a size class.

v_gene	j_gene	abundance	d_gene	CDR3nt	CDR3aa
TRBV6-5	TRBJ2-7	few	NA	TGTGCCAGCAGAAGTAGGACTGACAAGCAGTACTTC	CASRSRTDKQYF
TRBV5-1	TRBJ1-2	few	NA	TGCGCCAGCAGTAATTCAGGGACTAACTATGGCTACACCTTC	CASSNSGTNYGYTF
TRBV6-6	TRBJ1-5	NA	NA	TGTGCCAGCAGTTACTCAGCGGCAGCTTACAATCAGCCCCAGCATTTT	CASSYSAAAYNQPQHF
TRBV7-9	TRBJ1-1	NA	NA	TGTGCCAGCAGCTCTCAGGGCACTGAAGCTTTCTTT	CASSSQGTEAFF
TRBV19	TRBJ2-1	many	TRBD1	TGTGCCAGTACCGGGACAGGGAATTACAATGAGCAGTTCTTC	CASTGTGNYNEQFF
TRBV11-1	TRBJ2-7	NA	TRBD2	TGTGCCAGCAGCCCGAGACGGCTAGCGGGAGGGTCCTACGAGCAGTACTTC	CASSPRRLAGGSYEQYF
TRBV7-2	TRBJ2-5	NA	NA	TGTGCCAGCAGCTTAATCTCCATACAAGAGACCCAGTACTTC	CASSLISIQETQYF
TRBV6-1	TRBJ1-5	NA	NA	TGTGCCAGCAGTGAAGCCTGGAGCAATCAGCCCCAGCATTTT	CASSEAWSNQPQHF
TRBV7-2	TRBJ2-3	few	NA	TGTGCCAGCAGCTTAGACGTTGGTACGCAGTATTTT	CASSLDVGTQYF
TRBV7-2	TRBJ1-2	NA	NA	TGTGCCAGCAGCCCTATAGTGTACAGTGGCTATGGCTACACCTTC	CASSPIVYSGYGYTF
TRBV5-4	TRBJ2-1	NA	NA	TGTGCCGGAAGGACAGCGGGCTACTACAATGAGCAGTTCTTC	CAGRTAGYYNEQFF
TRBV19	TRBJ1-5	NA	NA	TGTGCCAGTAGTATAGTTGCCTCCAATCAGCCCCAGCATTTT	CASSIVASNQPQHF
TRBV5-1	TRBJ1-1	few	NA	TGCGCCAGCAGCCGGACAGATCTATCCACTGGGGAAGCTTTCTTT	CASSRTDLSTGEAFF
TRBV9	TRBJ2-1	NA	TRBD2	TGTGCCAGCAGCGACACTAGCGGGAGAACCTATGAGCAGTTCTTC	CASSDTSGRTYEQFF
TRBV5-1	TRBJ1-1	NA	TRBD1	TGCGCCAGCAGTCATCCCGACAGGGGGAGCACTGAAGCTTTCTTT	CASSHPDRGSTEAFF
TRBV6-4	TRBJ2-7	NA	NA	TGTGCCAGCAGTTGGGGGACACCCTCCTACGAGCAGTACTTC	CASSWGTPSYEQYF
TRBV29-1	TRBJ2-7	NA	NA	TGCAGCGTCCAATTTTACGAGCAGTACTTC	CSVQFYEQYF
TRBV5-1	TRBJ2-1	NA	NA	TGCGCCAGCAGCTTGGCTAGGGTCGATGAGCAGTTCTTC	CASSLARVDEQFF
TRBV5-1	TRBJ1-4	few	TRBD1	TGCGCCAGCAGCTCGCAACAGGGGACTAATGAAAAACTGTTTTTT	CASSSQQGTNEKLFF
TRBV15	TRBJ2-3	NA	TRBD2	TGTGCCACCAGCCTTACCGGGACTGTAGGACTAGCGGACACAGATACGCAGTATTTT	CATSLTGTVGLADTDTQYF
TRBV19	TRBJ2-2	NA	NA	TGTGCCAGTAGTCCGCGTTCCCTTAACACCGGGGAGCTGTTTTTT	CASSPRSLNTGELFF
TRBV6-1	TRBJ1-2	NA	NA	TGTGCCAGCAGTACACCAGACAGTGCCCCTGGCTACACCTTC	CASSTPDSAPGYTF
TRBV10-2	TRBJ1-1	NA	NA	TGCGCCAGCAGTCAGGGTTCCTCGAGGCAGGAAGCTTTCTTT	CASSQGSSRQEAFF
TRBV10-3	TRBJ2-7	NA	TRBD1	TGTGCCATCAGCGACCCCGGGACAGGGAGACCCGAGCAGTACTTC	CAISDPGTGRPEQYF
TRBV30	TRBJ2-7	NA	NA	TGTGCCTGGAGTGTACGGTCCGAGCAGTACTTC	CAWSVRSEQYF
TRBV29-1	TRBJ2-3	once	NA	TGCAGCGAAGCTAGCACAGATACGCAGTATTTT	CSEASTDTQYF
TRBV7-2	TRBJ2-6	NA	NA	TGTGCCAGCAGCTTAGGTCGCTCTGGGGCCAACGTCCTGACTTTC	CASSLGRSGANVLTF
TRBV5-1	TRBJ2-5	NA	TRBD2	TGCGCCAGCAGCTTGGAAATTACTAGCGGGAGGCAGACCCAGTACTTC	CASSLEITSGRQTQYF
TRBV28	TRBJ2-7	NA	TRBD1	TGTGCCAGCAGTACATCGGGTAGGGGGCGGTTCGCGGCCTACGAGCAGTACTTC	CASSTSGRGRFAAYEQYF
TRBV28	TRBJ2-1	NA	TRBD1	TGTGCCAGCATCATGGACAGGGCCGGGAATGAGCAGTTCTTC	CASIMDRAGNEQFF
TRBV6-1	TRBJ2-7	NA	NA	TGTGCCAGCAGTGAGTGGCAGTCCTACGAGCAGTACTTC	CASSEWQSYEQYF
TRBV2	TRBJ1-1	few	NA	TGTGCCAGCACAACGGAGGTTGAAGCTTTCTTT	CASTTEVEAFF
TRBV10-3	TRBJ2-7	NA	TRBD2	TGTGCCACCGCCCGCAAGGGTAGCGGGACTTCGACCTACGAGCAGTACTTC	CATARKGSGTSTYEQYF
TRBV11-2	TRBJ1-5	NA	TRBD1	TGTGCCAGCAGCCAGACAGGGAGCAATCAGCCCCAGCATTTT	CASSQTGSNQPQHF
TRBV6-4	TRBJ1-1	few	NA	TGTGCCAGCCAGGGCTGGGGGACTGAAGCTTTCTTT	CASQGWGTEAFF
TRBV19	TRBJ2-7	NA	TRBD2	TGTGCCACTAGAAGGAGCGGGAGAAGAAACGAGCAGTACTTC	CATRRSGRRNEQYF
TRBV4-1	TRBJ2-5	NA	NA	TGCGCCAGCAGCCAAGATGGTAGAGGTTTAGAGACCCAGTACTTC	CASSQDGRGLETQYF
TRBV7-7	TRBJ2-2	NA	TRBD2	TGTGCCAGCAGCAGGACTAGCGGCGGCACCGGGGAGCTGTTTTTT	CASSRTSGGTGELFF
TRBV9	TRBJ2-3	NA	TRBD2	TGTGCCAGCAGCGAGAGGGGGCGGGAGGGAGATACGCAGTATTTT	CASSERGREGDTQYF
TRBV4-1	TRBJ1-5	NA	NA	TGCGCCAGCAGCCAAGATACAGGACATCAGCCCCAGCATTTT	CASSQDTGHQPQHF
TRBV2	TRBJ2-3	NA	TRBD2	TGTGCCAGCATCCCTAGCGGAATGCGGGGAGATACGCAGTATTTT	CASIPSGMRGDTQYF
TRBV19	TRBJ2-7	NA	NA	TGTGCCAGTAGTGAATCAGGGTGGGCCGCGCAGTACTTC	CASSESGWAAQYF
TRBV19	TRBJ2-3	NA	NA	TGTGCCAGTACCCGGGACTCAAGCACAGATACGCAGTATTTT	CASTRDSSTDTQYF
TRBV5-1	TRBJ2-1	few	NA	TGCGCCAGCAGCTTGGCCGAGATTTACAATGAGCAGTTCTTC	CASSLAEIYNEQFF
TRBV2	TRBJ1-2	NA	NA	TGTGCCAGCAGTGAATCAGGACAGAAGGTCTATGGCTACACCTTC	CASSESGQKVYGYTF
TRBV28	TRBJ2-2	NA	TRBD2	TGTGCCAGCACCCTGGGACTATTGAACACCGGGGAGCTGTTTTTT	CASTLGLLNTGELFF
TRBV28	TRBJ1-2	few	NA	TGTGCCAGCAGTTTTGGCAGGGGTTATGGCTACACCTTC	CASSFGRGYGYTF
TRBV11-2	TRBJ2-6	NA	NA	TGTGCCAGCAGCGGTATCCGCTCTGGGGCCAACGTCCTGACTTTC	CASSGIRSGANVLTF
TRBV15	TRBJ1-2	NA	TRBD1	TGTGCCACCAGCAGAGGAACAGGGGGTGAAGGTGGCTACACCTTC	CATSRGTGGEGGYTF
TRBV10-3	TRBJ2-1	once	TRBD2	TGTGCCATCAGTGGACTGCGGGGGGCCTACAATGAGCAGTTCTTC	CAISGLRGAYNEQFF
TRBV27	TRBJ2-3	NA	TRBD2	TGTGCCAGCAGTTCCGAAGGGGACTACACAGATACGCAGTATTTT	CASSSEGDYTDTQYF
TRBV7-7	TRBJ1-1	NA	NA	TGTGCCAGCAGCTTACAAGCGAACACTGAAGCTTTCTTT	CASSLQANTEAFF
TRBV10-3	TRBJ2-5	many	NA	TGTGCCATCAGTGAGGGGCGGGTAGAGACCCAGTACTTC	CAISEGRVETQYF
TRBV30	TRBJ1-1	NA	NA	TGTGCCTGGAGGGGGAACAGGGTAAGGTCCCAGGACACTGAAGCTTTCTTT	CAWRGNRVRSQDTEAFF